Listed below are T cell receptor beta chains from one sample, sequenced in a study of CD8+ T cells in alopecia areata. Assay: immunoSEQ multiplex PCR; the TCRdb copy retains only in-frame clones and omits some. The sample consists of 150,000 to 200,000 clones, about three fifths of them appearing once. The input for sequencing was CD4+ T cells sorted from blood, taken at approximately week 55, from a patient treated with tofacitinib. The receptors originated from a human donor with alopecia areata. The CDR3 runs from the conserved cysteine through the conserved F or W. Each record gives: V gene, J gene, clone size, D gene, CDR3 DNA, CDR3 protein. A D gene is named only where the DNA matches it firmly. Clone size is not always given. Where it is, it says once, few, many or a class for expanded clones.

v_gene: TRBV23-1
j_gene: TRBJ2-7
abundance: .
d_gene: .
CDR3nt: TGCGCCAGCAGTCAATCCTGGTTGGGAACAGGGCCTATCTGCGAGCAGTACTTC
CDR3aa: CASSQSWLGTGPICEQYF

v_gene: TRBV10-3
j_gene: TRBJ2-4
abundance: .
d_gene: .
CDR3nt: TGTGCCATCAGTGAAGACGGGGGTGGTAACATTCAGTACTTC
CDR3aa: CAISEDGGGNIQYF

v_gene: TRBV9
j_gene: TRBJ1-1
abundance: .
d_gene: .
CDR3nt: TGTGCCAGCAGCGTAGGAGGCCGAGACACTGAAGCTTTCTTT
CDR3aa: CASSVGGRDTEAFF

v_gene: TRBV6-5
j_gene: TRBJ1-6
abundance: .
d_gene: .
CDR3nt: TGTGCCAGCAGTTATTCTGGGCCTTTCGGATCACCCCTCCACTTT
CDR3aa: CASSYSGPFGSPLHF

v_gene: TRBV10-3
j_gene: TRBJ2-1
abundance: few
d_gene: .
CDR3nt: TGTGCCATCAGGCCCCAGGGGTCCTACAATGAGCAGTTCTTC
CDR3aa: CAIRPQGSYNEQFF

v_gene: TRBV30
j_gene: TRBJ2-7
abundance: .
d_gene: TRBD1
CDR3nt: TGTGCCTGGGATGACAGGGGCTCCTACGAGCAGTACTTC
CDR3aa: CAWDDRGSYEQYF

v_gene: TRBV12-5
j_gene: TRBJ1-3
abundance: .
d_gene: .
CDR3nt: TGTGCTAGTGGTTTGCCCCCGAGCAGGACTGGAAACACCATATATTTT
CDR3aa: CASGLPPSRTGNTIYF

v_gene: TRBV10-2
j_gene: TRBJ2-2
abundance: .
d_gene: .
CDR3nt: TGCGCCAGCAGTTTGTTACACCCGAAGGACACCGGGGAGCTGTTTTTT
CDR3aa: CASSLLHPKDTGELFF

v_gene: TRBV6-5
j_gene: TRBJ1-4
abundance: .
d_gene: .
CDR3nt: TGTGCCAGCAGCCCCACAGCAACTAATGAAAAACTGTTTTTT
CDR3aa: CASSPTATNEKLFF

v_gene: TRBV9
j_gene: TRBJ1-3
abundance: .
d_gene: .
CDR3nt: TGTGCCAGCAGCGTAGACGGCGGACAGCATTACTCTGGAAACACCATATATTTT
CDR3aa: CASSVDGGQHYSGNTIYF

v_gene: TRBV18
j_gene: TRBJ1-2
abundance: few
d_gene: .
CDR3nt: TGTGCCAGCTCACAAAACGCCCCGGGTGGCTACACCTTC
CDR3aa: CASSQNAPGGYTF

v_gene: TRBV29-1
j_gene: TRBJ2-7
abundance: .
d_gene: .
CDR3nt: TGCAGCGTCGGATCTAGGGACTCCTACGAGCAGTACTTC
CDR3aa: CSVGSRDSYEQYF

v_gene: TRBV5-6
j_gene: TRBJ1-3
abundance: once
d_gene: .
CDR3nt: TGTGCCAGCAGCCCATACCGGAGGGACACCATATATTTT
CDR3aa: CASSPYRRDTIYF

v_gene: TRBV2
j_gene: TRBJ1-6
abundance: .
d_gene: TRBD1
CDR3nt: TGTGCCAGCAGTTTGGACAGGGGAGGCTCACCCCTCCACTTT
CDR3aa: CASSLDRGGSPLHF

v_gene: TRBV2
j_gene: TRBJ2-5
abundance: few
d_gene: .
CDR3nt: TGTGCCAGCAGGTTCCACAGGCCTGAAGAGACCCAGTACTTC
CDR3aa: CASRFHRPEETQYF

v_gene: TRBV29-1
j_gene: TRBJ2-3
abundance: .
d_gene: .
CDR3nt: TGCAGCGTTGGTTTCCCAGGGGAGGGGTCGGTAGGTACGCAGTATTTT
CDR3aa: CSVGFPGEGSVGTQYF

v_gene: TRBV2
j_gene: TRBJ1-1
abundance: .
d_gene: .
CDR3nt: TGTGCCAGCAGGGTAACAGGGAAGGCTTTCTTT
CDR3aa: CASRVTGKAFF

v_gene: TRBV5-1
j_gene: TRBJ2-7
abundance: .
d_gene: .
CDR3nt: TGCGCCAGCAGCTTGCAGGAGTCCCACGAGCAGTACTTC
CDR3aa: CASSLQESHEQYF

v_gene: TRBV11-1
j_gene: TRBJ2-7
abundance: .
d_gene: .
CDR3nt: TGTGCCAGCAGCCCTCTTAAGGGGGAGCAGTACTTC
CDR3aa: CASSPLKGEQYF

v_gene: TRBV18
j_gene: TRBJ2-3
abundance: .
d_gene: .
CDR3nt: TGTGCCAGCTCACTAGCACAAGAAGCAGATACGCAGTATTTT
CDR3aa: CASSLAQEADTQYF

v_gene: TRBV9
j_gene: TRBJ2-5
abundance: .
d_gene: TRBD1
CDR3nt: TGTGCCAGCAGCGTAGACAGGGGGCCCCAAGAGACCCAGTACTTC
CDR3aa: CASSVDRGPQETQYF

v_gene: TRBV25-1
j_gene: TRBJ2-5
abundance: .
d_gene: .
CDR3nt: TGTGCCAGCAGTGAAGCGCCAGCCCAAACCAAAGAGACCCAGTACTTC
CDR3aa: CASSEAPAQTKETQYF

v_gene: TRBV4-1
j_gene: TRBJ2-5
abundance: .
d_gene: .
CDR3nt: TGCGCCAGCAGCCGAGACGGGGCTGTTAAAGAGACCCAGTACTTC
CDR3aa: CASSRDGAVKETQYF

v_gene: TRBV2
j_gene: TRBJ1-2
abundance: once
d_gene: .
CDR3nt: TGTGCCAGCATGGACAGCTATGGCTACACCTTC
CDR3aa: CASMDSYGYTF

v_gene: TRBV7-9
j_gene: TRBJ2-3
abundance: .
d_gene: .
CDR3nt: TGTGCCAGCAGCTTAGCAGATACGCAGTATTTT
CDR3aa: CASSLADTQYF

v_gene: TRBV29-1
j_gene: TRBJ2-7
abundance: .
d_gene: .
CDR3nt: TGCAGCGTTGAACTAAACGTGGGGGGCGAGCAGTACTTC
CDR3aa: CSVELNVGGEQYF

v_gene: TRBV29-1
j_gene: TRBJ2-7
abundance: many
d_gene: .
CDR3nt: TGCAGCGTTGAGAGCGCCTACGAGCAGTACTTC
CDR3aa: CSVESAYEQYF

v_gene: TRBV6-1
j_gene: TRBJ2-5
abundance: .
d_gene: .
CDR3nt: TGTGCCAGCAGCGCAACTTTAGGAACCCAGTACTTC
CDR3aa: CASSATLGTQYF

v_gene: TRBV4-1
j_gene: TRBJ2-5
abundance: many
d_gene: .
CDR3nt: TGCGCCAGCAGCCAAGACAGGAACTCCCAAGAGACCCAGTACTTC
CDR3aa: CASSQDRNSQETQYF

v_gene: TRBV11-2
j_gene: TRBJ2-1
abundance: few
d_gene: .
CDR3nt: TGTGCCAGCAGCCCTGGACAGCCTGGAGGGAATGAGCAGTTCTTC
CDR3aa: CASSPGQPGGNEQFF

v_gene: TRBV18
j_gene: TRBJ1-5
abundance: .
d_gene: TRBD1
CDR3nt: TGTGCCAGCTCACTCGGACAGGCCGTGTCGAGCAATCAGCCCCAGCATTTT
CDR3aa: CASSLGQAVSSNQPQHF

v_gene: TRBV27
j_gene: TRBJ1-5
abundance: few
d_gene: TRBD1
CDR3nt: TGTGCCAGCAGTTTATTTATGGGGGGACAGGGCGGTCAGCCCCAGCATTTT
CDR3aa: CASSLFMGGQGGQPQHF

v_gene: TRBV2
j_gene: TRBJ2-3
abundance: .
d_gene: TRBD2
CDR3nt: TGTGCCAGCACGCGGGGGGGACGTACAGATACGCAGTATTTT
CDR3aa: CASTRGGRTDTQYF

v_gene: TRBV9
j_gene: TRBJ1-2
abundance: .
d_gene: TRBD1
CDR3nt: TGTGCCAGCAGCGTGGACAGGTCCCCGGGTCTTTATGGCTACACCTTC
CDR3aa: CASSVDRSPGLYGYTF

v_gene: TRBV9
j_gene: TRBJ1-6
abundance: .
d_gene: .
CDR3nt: TGTGCCAGCAGCCCCAAGACGATAGACTCACCCCTCCACTTT
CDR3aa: CASSPKTIDSPLHF

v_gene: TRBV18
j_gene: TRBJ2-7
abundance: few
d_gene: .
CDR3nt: TGTGCCAGCTCACCACAGGGCGACGAGCAGTACTTC
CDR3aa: CASSPQGDEQYF

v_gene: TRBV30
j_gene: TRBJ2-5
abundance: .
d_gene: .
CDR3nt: TGTGCCTGGAGGATGATTGAGACCCAGTACTTC
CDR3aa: CAWRMIETQYF

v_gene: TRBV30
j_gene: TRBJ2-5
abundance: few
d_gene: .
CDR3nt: TGTGCCTGGAGTGTACTGTTAGGCGGAGAGACCCAGTACTTC
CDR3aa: CAWSVLLGGETQYF

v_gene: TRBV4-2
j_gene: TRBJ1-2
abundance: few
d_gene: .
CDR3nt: TGTGCCAGCAGCCCTGAACAGACAGGCTTTTATGGCTACACCTTC
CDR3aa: CASSPEQTGFYGYTF

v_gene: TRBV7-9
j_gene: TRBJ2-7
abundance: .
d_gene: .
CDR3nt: TGTGCCAGCAGCTTCCAGAACGAGCAGTACTTC
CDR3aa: CASSFQNEQYF

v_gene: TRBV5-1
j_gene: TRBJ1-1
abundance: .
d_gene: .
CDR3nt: TGCGCCAGCAGGAATACAGGAACCTTGAACACTGAAGCTTTCTTT
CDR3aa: CASRNTGTLNTEAFF

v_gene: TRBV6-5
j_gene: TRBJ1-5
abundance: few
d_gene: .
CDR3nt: TGTGCCAGCAGTGTTACAGGGTTGGGGCAGCCCCAGCATTTT
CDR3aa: CASSVTGLGQPQHF

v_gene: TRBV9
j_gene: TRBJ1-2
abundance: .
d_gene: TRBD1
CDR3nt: TGTGCCAGCAGCGCTGCCGTGGACAGGGTCGGCTACACCTTC
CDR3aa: CASSAAVDRVGYTF

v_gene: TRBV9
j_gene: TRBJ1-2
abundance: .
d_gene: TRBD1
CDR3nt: TGTGCCAGCAGCGTAGCGACAGGGAATCGCTATGGCTACACCTTC
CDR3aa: CASSVATGNRYGYTF

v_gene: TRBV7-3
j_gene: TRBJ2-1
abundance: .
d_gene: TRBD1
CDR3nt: TGTGCCAGCAGCCCAGACAGGGACAATGAGCAGTTCTTC
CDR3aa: CASSPDRDNEQFF

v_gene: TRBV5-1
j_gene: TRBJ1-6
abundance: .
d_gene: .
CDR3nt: TGCGCCAGCAGCTTGGAGGGACCCCTCCACTTT
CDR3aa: CASSLEGPLHF

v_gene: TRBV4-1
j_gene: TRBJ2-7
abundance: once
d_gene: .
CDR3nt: TGCGCCAGCAGCCTCGTTTATCCCACCTACGAGCAGTACTTC
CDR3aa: CASSLVYPTYEQYF

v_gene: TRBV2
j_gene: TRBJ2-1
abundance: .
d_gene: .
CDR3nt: TGTGCCAGCAGTCGCTGGAATGAGCAGTTCTTC
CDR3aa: CASSRWNEQFF

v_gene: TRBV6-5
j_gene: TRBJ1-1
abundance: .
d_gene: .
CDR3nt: TGTGCCAGCAGTTACAGCAGGAACACTGAAGCTTTCTTT
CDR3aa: CASSYSRNTEAFF

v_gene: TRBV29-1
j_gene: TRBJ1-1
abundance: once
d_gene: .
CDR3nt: TGCAGCGTTTGCAGGGGCCCGAACACTGAAGCTTTCTTT
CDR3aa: CSVCRGPNTEAFF

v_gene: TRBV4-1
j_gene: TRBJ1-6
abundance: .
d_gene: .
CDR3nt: TGCGCCAGCAGCGATCGGGACCGCGGGACCCTCCACTTT
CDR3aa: CASSDRDRGTLHF

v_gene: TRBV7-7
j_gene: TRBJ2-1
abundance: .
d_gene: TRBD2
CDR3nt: TGTGCCAGCAGCTCCGGGCGGGGGGGAAAGAATGAGCAGTTCTTC
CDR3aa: CASSSGRGGKNEQFF

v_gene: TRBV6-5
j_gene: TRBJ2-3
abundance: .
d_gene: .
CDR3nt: TGTGCCAGCAGTAAAAGGGGGACAGATACGCAGTATTTT
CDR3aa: CASSKRGTDTQYF

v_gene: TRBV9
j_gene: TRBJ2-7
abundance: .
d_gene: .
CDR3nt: TGTGCCAGCAGCACCGGACAGAGCTACGAGCAGTACTTC
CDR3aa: CASSTGQSYEQYF